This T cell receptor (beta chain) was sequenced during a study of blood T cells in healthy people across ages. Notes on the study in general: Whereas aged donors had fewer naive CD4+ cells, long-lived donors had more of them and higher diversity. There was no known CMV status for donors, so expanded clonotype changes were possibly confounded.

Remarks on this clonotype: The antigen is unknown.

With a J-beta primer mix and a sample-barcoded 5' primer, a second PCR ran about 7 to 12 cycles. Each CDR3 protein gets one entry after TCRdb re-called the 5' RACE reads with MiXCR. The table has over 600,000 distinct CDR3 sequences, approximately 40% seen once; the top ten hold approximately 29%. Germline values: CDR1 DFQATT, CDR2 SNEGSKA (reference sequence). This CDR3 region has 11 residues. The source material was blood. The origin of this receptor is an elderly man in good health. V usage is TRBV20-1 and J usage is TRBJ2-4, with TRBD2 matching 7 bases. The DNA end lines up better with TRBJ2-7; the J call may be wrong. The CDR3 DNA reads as TGCAGTGCTAGTGGGGAGGGCGAGCAGTACTTC. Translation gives CSASGEGEQYF.